A single sample is the source of the 27 T cell receptor beta chains below, sequenced in a study of blood T cell repertoires in COVID-19. TCRdb's table, derived via immunoSEQ multiplex PCR, lists solely in-frame clones and lacks some. The sample records 170,000 or so clones, approximately 80% being singletons. The sequencing sample was made of peripheral blood. The receptors stem from a human donor in a cohort sampled during active COVID-19.

The chain joins TRBV12-3 or TRBV12-4 to TRBJ1-1; weak D call: TRBD1 (5 bases). The CDR3 runs to 12 residues. V was shortened by 11 bases and J by 3 bases, with 13 bases between the two germline ends. CDR3 bases: TGTGCCTCCTCGGAAGGGGACACTGAAGCTTTCTTT. This codes for CASSEGDTEAFF.

The chain employs TRBV6-6 and TRBJ2-7; TRBD2 aligns across 11 bases. Germline CDR1 MNHNY, CDR2 SVGAGI (reference sequence). V shed 5 bases and J 5 bases; nucleotides not matched to a gene: 8. CDR3 length: 15 residues. The CDR3 DNA follows: TGTGCCAGCAGTGGTAGCGGGGGGGCGTCGGACGAGCAGTACTTC. Translated, it gives CASSGSGGASDEQYF.

About this clone: An end of the junction does not agree with germline; a read error may underlie this. The genes are TRBV7-7 and TRBJ2-5; 10 positions agree with TRBD2. In germline, CDR1 is SSHAT, CDR2 FNYEAQ (reference sequence). The CDR3 is made up of 16 amino acids. CDR3 sequence reads: CASSLASGGNTETQYF. In DNA form, the CDR3 reads TGTGCTAGCAGCTTAGCTAGCGGGGGTAATACAGAGACCCAGTACTTC.

The chain uses TRBV5-6 and TRBJ2-1, with TRBD2 matching over 10 bases. Unmatched junction bases numbered 5, after V lost 2 bases and J lost 6 bases. In germline, CDR1 is SGHDT, CDR2 YYEEEE. The CDR3 has 15 residues. CDR3 DNA sequence: TGTGCCAGCAGCTTTGGGCTAGCGGGAGCCAATGAGCAGTTCTTC. Amino acid sequence: CASSFGLAGANEQFF. Full variable domain (remainder filled in from reference TRBV5-6 and TRBJ2-1): DAGVTQSPTHLIKTRGQQVTLRCSPKSGHDTVSWYQQALGQGPQFIFQYYEEEERQRGNFPDRFSGHQFPNYSSELNVNALLLGDSALYLCASSFGLAGANEQFFGPGTRLTVL.

The chain combines TRBV10-1 with TRBJ2-5; 7 positions match TRBD1. CDR3 length: 13 residues. J lost 3 bases, V lost 2 bases, and 0 bases had no gene match. Germline V lookup: CDR1 WNHNN, CDR2 SYGVQD (reference sequence). The DNA of the CDR3 is TGCGCCAGCAGTGAGGACAGGGAAGAGACCCAGTACTTC. The encoded protein is CASSEDREETQYF.

The chain employs TRBV5-6 and TRBJ2-5; 7 bases fit TRBD2. The CDR3 spans 14 residues. CDR1 SGHDT and CDR2 YYEEEE come from the germline V gene. V was pared by 3 bases and J by 1 base, with 3 bases of the junction left unmatched. The CDR3 loop is CASSSGTTQETQYF. DNA for the CDR3: TGTGCCAGCAGCTCCGGGACTACCCAAGAGACCCAGTACTTC.

This chain uses TRBV6-2 or TRBV6-3 with TRBJ1-2, with D perhaps matching TRBD1 (5 bases). V lost 6 bases, J lost 5 bases, and 13 bases lay in between. Germline assignment: CDR1 MNHEY and CDR2 SVGEGT. CDR3 length: 13 residues. This CDR3 is CASSYRSGYGYTF. CDR3 nucleotide sequence: TGTGCCAGCAGCTATCGATCAGGGTATGGCTACACCTTC.

The V gene is TRBV7-2, the J gene TRBJ2-3; D is ambiguous. Germline V gives CDR1 SGHTA, CDR2 FQGNSA. This CDR3 contains 16 residues. The V gene lost 0 bases and the J gene lost 0 bases, with 10 bases spanning the gap. For the CDR3, the DNA is TGTGCCAGCAGCTTAGCCGGAGCAGTTAGCACAGATACGCAGTATTTT. Amino acids: CASSLAGAVSTDTQYF. Supplemented by reference TRBV7-2 and TRBJ2-3, the full variable domain reads GAGVSQSPSNKVTEKGKDVELRCDPISGHTALYWYRQSLGQGLEFLIYFQGNSAPDKSGLPSDRFSAERTGGSVSTLTIQRTQQEDSAVYLCASSLAGAVSTDTQYFGPGTRLTVL.

The chain carries TRBV4-2 and TRBJ2-7; 7 bases fit TRBD1. J was trimmed by 3 bases and V by 4 bases; bases with no gene match: 15. This CDR3 region has 17 residues. Germline V gene data show CDR1 as LGHNA and CDR2 as YNFKEQ. Written as DNA, the CDR3 is TGTGCCAGCAGCCTTGAGCCGGGACAGTCCAATTTCTACGAGCAGTACTTC. Encoded protein: CASSLEPGQSNFYEQYF.

The chain joins TRBV28 to TRBJ2-7, with a weak D call TRBD2 (6 bases). The CDR3 covers 13 residues. Per the germline V gene, CDR1 is MDHEN and CDR2 is SYDVKM. The V end lost 2 bases, the J end lost 3 bases, and 8 bases lay between the germline ends. The CDR3 reads CASSLQGGYEQYF. CDR3 nucleotides: TGTGCCAGCAGTTTACAGGGAGGCTACGAGCAGTACTTC.

The rearrangement links TRBV7-2 to TRBJ2-7; D is possibly TRBD2 (5 bases). From germline, CDR1 is SGHTA and CDR2 FQGNSA. There are 15 residues in the CDR3. Between the trimmed V and J ends, which lost 5 bases and 3 bases, there was a span of 17 bases. The CDR3 spells CASSPRSGMLYEQYF. As DNA, the CDR3 is TGTGCCAGCAGCCCACGGTCGGGGATGCTCTACGAGCAGTACTTC. Based on the CDR3 plus reference TRBV7-2 and TRBJ2-7, the full variable domain is GAGVSQSPSNKVTEKGKDVELRCDPISGHTALYWYRQSLGQGLEFLIYFQGNSAPDKSGLPSDRFSAERTGGSVSTLTIQRTQQEDSAVYLCASSPRSGMLYEQYFGPGTRLTVT.

This clone has just one count. The genes are TRBV25-1 and TRBJ2-1, with a tentative D call TRBD2 (6 bases). Per germline, CDR1 MGHDK and CDR2 SYGVNS. Trimming left V 3 bases short and J 4 bases short, with 13 bases between. The CDR3 runs 15 residues. DNA for the CDR3: TGTGCCAGCAGTGAGGTAGCGGACCTATACAATGAGCAGTTCTTC. Protein: CASSEVADLYNEQFF.

This clone was detected once. The chain employs TRBV29-1 and TRBJ2-7, with D possibly matching TRBD2 (6 bases). CDR1 SQVTM and CDR2 ANQGSEA come from the germline V gene. Trimming left V 4 bases short and J 0 bases short, with 13 bases between. The CDR3 totals 14 residues. In DNA form, the CDR3 reads TGCAGCGTTGCATGGGGAGGTTCCTCCTACGAGCAGTACTTC. This encodes CSVAWGGSSYEQYF.

This chain uses TRBV27 with TRBJ2-7, with TRBD1 identical over 9 bases. From germline, CDR1 is MNHEY and CDR2 SMNVEV (reference sequence). The length of the CDR3 is 15 residues. Trimming removed 7 bases from V and 2 bases from J; junction bases left unmatched: 9. The CDR3 sequence: CASKGSQGATYEQYF. The CDR3 DNA reads as TGTGCCAGCAAGGGGTCACAGGGGGCCACCTACGAGCAGTACTTC.

A note on this clone: Its ends do not fully match the called genes, so a read error is possible. This rearrangement joins TRBV7-9 to TRBJ2-7; 9 bases match TRBD1. Germline lookup yields CDR1 SEHNR and CDR2 FQNEAQ (reference sequence). The CDR3 loop spans 15 amino acids. The CDR3 is CASSLMGQGVGEEYF. In nucleotides, the CDR3 is TGTGCCAGCAGCTTAATGGGACAGGGAGTCGGCGAGGAGTACTTC.

This chain uses TRBV5-1 with TRBJ2-5, with D possibly matching TRBD2 (5 bases). Germline V gives CDR1 SGHRS, CDR2 YFSETQ. Trimming shortened V by 6 bases and J by 5 bases, and 8 bases separated the two germline ends. This CDR3 contains 11 residues. This CDR3 reads CASKEEETQYF. As DNA, the CDR3 is TGCGCCAGCAAGGAGGAGGAGACCCAGTACTTC.

This clone was counted between two and nine times. The V gene is TRBV7-2, the J gene TRBJ1-1; 9 bases are a match to TRBD1. CDR3 length equals 16 residues. Per germline, CDR1 SGHTA and CDR2 FQGNSA. V gave up 5 bases and J gave up 4 bases; unmatched junction bases: 11. The CDR3 spells CASSLGTGTFTTEAFF. The CDR3 DNA reads TGTGCCAGCAGCCTCGGGACAGGGACCTTTACCACTGAAGCTTTCTTT.

The gene calls are TRBV25-1 and TRBJ1-3; 8 bases line up with TRBD1. Unmatched junction bases numbered 2, after V lost 6 bases and J lost 1 base. The germline CDR1 and CDR2 sequences are MGHDK and SYGVNS. The CDR3 extends over 14 amino acids. DNA for the CDR3: TGTGCCAGCAGACAGGGGGGTTCTGGAAACACCATATATTTT. It translates to CASRQGGSGNTIYF. Drawing the rest from reference TRBV25-1 and TRBJ1-3, the complete variable domain is EADIYQTPRYLVIGTGKKITLECSQTMGHDKMYWYQQDPGMELHLIHYSYGVNSTEKGDLSSESTVSRIRTEHFPLTLESARPSHTSQYLCASRQGGSGNTIYFGEGSWLTVV.

This clone was counted between two and nine times. The chain is built from TRBV7-3 and TRBJ2-7; no firm D call. Germline loops: CDR1 SGHTA, CDR2 FQGTGA. The V end was cut by 5 bases, the J end by 6 bases, with 14 bases between. The CDR3 is 13 residues long. The CDR3 DNA reads as TGTGCCAGCAGCCTTTCGCGCGTTGGCGAGCAGTACTTC. It specifies CASSLSRVGEQYF.

This clone was seen once. The chain couples TRBV14 to TRBJ2-2, with 15 positions matching TRBD2. The junction had 8 bases not matched to a gene; V was cut back by 4 bases and J by 5 bases. CDR3 length: 18 residues. Germline CDR1 reads SGHDN; CDR2 reads FVKESK. The CDR3 DNA reads TGTGCCAGCAGCCCCACGCGGACTAGCGGGGGGGTAACCGGGGAGCTGTTTTTT. This codes for CASSPTRTSGGVTGELFF.

V gene TRBV28 combines with J gene TRBJ2-7; the match to TRBD1 covers 9 bases. The CDR3 has 16 amino acids. Losses at the gene ends were 6 bases for V and 2 bases for J; bases not matched to a gene: 11. The V gene's germline CDR1 is MDHEN and CDR2 SYDVKM. The CDR3 DNA follows: TGTGCCAGCAGGCCTACCGGACAGGGGCCGACCTACGAGCAGTACTTC. It is translated as CASRPTGQGPTYEQYF.

The CDR3 loop reads CASSQEGQSTQYF. The CDR3 DNA sequence: TGCGCCAGCAGCCAAGAAGGACAAAGTACGCAGTATTTT. The chain recombines TRBV4-3 with TRBJ2-3; tentative D call: TRBD1 (5 bases). The CDR3 runs 13 residues. Between the trimmed V and J ends, which lost 0 bases and 8 bases, there was a span of 9 bases. CDR1 and CDR2 (germline): LGHNA, YSLEER.

V gene TRBV5-1 combines with J gene TRBJ2-5; TRBD2 might be the D (5 bases). Per the germline V gene, CDR1 is SGHRS and CDR2 is YFSETQ. Trimming cost V 6 bases and J 4 bases, with 13 bases left between them. The CDR3 consists of 13 residues. CDR3 sequence (DNA): TGCGCCAGCATACGGGGAGTGGGAGAGACCCAGTACTTC. Its protein is CASIRGVGETQYF.

This chain links TRBV27 with TRBJ1-4, with D possibly being TRBD1 (6 bases). The CDR3 length is 14 residues. V was trimmed by 9 bases and J by 6 bases, leaving 17 bases between them. CDR1 and CDR2 from the germline V gene are MNHEY and SMNVEV (reference sequence). CDR3 coding DNA: TGTGCCAGTCGGCAGGGGCAGGTTCATGAAAAACTGTTTTTT. As protein: CASRQGQVHEKLFF.

This clone was observed a handful of times. The chain employs TRBV5-3 and TRBJ1-6; D unclear. TRBV5-3 is treated as an ORF (open reading frame) with a function not yet certain. The ends were cut back, 0 bases at V and 8 bases at J, with 12 bases in the middle. The CDR3 consists of 15 residues. The CDR3 nucleotides are TGTGCCAGAAGCTTGGTGGTAGGCGAGGATTCACCCCTCCACTTT. The encoded protein is CARSLVVGEDSPLHF.

This chain uses TRBV11-2 with TRBJ1-2; no reliable D call. The germline gives CDR1 SGHAT, CDR2 FQNNGV. V was cut by 1 base and J by 2 bases, with 5 bases left in between. CDR3 length: 13 residues. The CDR3: CASSLAGNYGYTF. CDR3 coding DNA: TGTGCCAGCAGCTTAGCCGGGAACTATGGCTACACCTTC.

V and J are TRBV27 and TRBJ1-4, with a tentative D call TRBD1 (5 bases). The V and J ends lost 5 bases and 8 bases respectively, with 15 bases between them. The CDR3 is 14 residues long. CDR1 is MNHEY and CDR2 is SMNVEV in the germline V gene (reference sequence). The CDR3 DNA reads as TGTGCCAGCAGTCTCCAGGGCCCCGGCGAAAAACTGTTTTTT. It specifies CASSLQGPGEKLFF.